The clone carrying this T cell receptor beta chain is medium-sized by share. The tumor samples were collected prior to definitive surgery or chemotherapy. TCRdb's table, derived via immunoSEQ multiplex PCR, lists solely in-frame clones and lacks some. In the table there are roughly 9,000 clones, approximately 75% of which are singletons. The sample comes from a study of high-grade serous ovarian cancer treatment subgroups. Germline V gene data show CDR1 as MGHRA and CDR2 as YSYEKL. The CDR3 contains 13 residues. V was cut by 0 bases and J by 3 bases, with 3 bases left in between. The clonotype was recovered from a human donor with high-grade serous ovarian cancer. J is TRBJ1-5 and V is TRBV4-1; no clear D gene. Sequenced input: tumor tissue. This CDR3 reads CASSQEPNQPQHF. CDR3 bases: TGCGCCAGCAGCCAAGAGCCCAATCAGCCCCAGCATTTT.